Following are 30 T cell receptor beta chains from one sample sequenced in a study of blood T cell repertoires in COVID-19. Generated by immunoSEQ multiplex PCR, the TCRdb table keeps only in-frame clones and is missing some. Of roughly 200,000 clones in the sample, approximately 83% were seen once. Sequenced: peripheral blood. All receptors come from a human donor with active or convalescent COVID-19. The donor label of this sample is uncertain.

For the CDR3, the DNA is TGTGCCAGCAGCTCCCTGCGGAGATACAATGAGCAGTTCTTC. This encodes CASSSLRRYNEQFF. The chain carries TRBV6-2 or TRBV6-3 and TRBJ2-1; D not certain. Trimming stripped 6 bases from V and 4 bases from J, with 13 bases between. The CDR3 loop spans 14 amino acids. The germline gives CDR1 MNHEY, CDR2 SVGEGT.

This clone has only one observation. The rearrangement uses TRBV7-9 and TRBJ2-6; D gene ambiguous. The CDR3 is made up of 15 amino acids. The V and J ends lost 5 bases and 0 bases respectively, with 8 bases between them. CDR1 is SEHNR and CDR2 is FQNEAQ in the germline V gene (reference sequence). This chain's CDR3 is CASSGFSSGANVLTF. DNA for the CDR3: TGTGCCAGCAGCGGTTTTAGCTCTGGGGCCAACGTCCTGACTTTC.

The sample holds a few counts of this clone. The chain links TRBV7-2 to TRBJ2-7; TRBD2 agrees at 11 bases. J gave up 9 bases and V 1 base, and 8 bases lay outside the gene matches. This CDR3 has 15 residues. The germline gives CDR1 SGHTA, CDR2 FQGNSA. The chain's CDR3 is CASSLEGSGGARQYF. The CDR3 DNA reads as TGTGCCAGCAGCTTAGAAGGTAGCGGGGGGGCTCGGCAGTACTTC.

This clone has more than one count but fewer than ten. The sample carries other DNA sequences with the same CDR3. The chain has TRBV29-1 and TRBJ2-7; 9 bases line up with TRBD1. The length of the CDR3 is 12 residues. Losses at the gene ends were 6 bases for V and 4 bases for J; bases not matched to a gene: 4. Germline lookup yields CDR1 SQVTM and CDR2 ANQGSEA. The CDR3 sequence: CSVGDRVYEQYF. DNA for the CDR3: TGCAGCGTAGGGGACAGGGTGTACGAGCAGTACTTC.

This sequence joins TRBV13 and TRBJ2-2; 8 bases map to TRBD2. Germline V gene lookup returns CDR1 PRHDT and CDR2 FYEKMQ (reference sequence). The CDR3 loop spans 17 amino acids. The trim removed 6 bases at V and 0 bases at J, leaving 9 bases unmatched. CDR3 bases: TGTGCCAGCAGATTCAGGCTAGCGGGCCCGAACACCGGGGAGCTGTTTTTT. Amino acid sequence: CASRFRLAGPNTGELFF.

This chain joins TRBV2 and TRBJ2-7; D possibly corresponds to TRBD2 (6 bases). This CDR3 has 13 amino acids. Germline loops: CDR1 SNHLY, CDR2 FYNNEI. V dropped 10 bases and J dropped 1 base, with 14 bases sitting between them. The CDR3 loop reads CAINRDFSYEQYF. DNA for the CDR3: TGTGCCATCAACCGGGACTTTTCCTACGAGCAGTACTTC.

The chain combines TRBV3-1 (or the pseudogene TRBV3-2) with TRBJ2-3, with 8 positions matching TRBD2. V shed 1 base and J 0 bases; nucleotides not matched to a gene: 9. This CDR3 is built from 18 residues. Germline V gene sequence: CDR1 LGHDT, CDR2 YNNKEL (reference sequence). CDR3 amino acids: CASSQGSQAGASTDTQYF. In nucleotides, the CDR3 is TGTGCCAGCAGCCAAGGGAGCCAAGCGGGGGCTAGCACAGATACGCAGTATTTT.

This clone was observed a single time. The chain links TRBV5-5 to TRBJ2-1; 7 bases match TRBD2. Germline assignment: CDR1 SGHKS and CDR2 YYEKEE (reference sequence). This CDR3 contains 15 residues. Unmatched junction bases numbered 10, after V lost 4 bases and J lost 6 bases. The CDR3 nucleotides read TGTGCCAGCAGCCATTTTGGGGGGGAAGGCAATGAGCAGTTCTTC. It codes for CASSHFGGEGNEQFF.

The chain has TRBV5-4 and TRBJ2-1, with a tentative D call TRBD1 (6 bases). Germline CDR1 and CDR2: SGHNT and YYREEE (reference sequence). The CDR3 has 14 amino acids. Trimming stripped 4 bases from V and 8 bases from J, with 16 bases between. The CDR3 DNA reads TGTGCCAGCAGCATATCGACAGGTAGGGATGAGCAGTTCTTC. Its translation: CASSISTGRDEQFF.

CDR3 DNA sequence: TGTGCCAGCAGCTTAGTTGCAGGGTTGAATCAGCCCCAGCATTTT. Its translation is CASSLVAGLNQPQHF. The chain links TRBV7-2 to TRBJ1-5; perhaps TRBD1 as D (5 bases). V was shortened by 1 base and J by 4 bases, with 11 bases between the two germline ends. The germline gives CDR1 SGHTA, CDR2 FQGNSA. CDR3 length: 15 amino acids.

The chain combines TRBV15 with TRBJ1-1, with 10 positions matching TRBD1. Germline V lookup: CDR1 LNHNV, CDR2 YYDKDF (reference sequence). The CDR3 extends over 14 amino acids. The ends lost 8 bases at V and 1 base at J; junction bases unmatched: 4. Here the CDR3 reads CATRDRGPNTEAFF. The CDR3 DNA is TGTGCCACCCGGGACAGGGGCCCGAACACTGAAGCTTTCTTT.

J is TRBJ2-3 and V is TRBV28; tentatively, D is TRBD1 (6 bases). The CDR3 totals 16 residues. Trimming took off 4 bases at V and 0 bases at J, with 14 bases between the two ends. CDR1 is MDHEN, CDR2 SYDVKM, per germline. The CDR3 sequence: CASSSQGTPSTDTQYF. The DNA of the CDR3 is TGTGCCAGCAGTTCCCAGGGGACACCTAGCACAGATACGCAGTATTTT.

The V call is TRBV27, the J call TRBJ1-1, with 7 bases that match TRBD1. The CDR3 length is 13 residues. Germline trimming cut 0 bases from V and 11 bases from J; bases unmatched to any gene: 6. Germline values: CDR1 MNHEY, CDR2 SMNVEV (reference sequence). The CDR3 spells CASSLSRTGGAFF. DNA of the CDR3: TGTGCCAGCAGTTTATCGAGGACAGGCGGGGCTTTCTTT.

The chain couples TRBV9 to TRBJ1-2; the D is unclear. CDR3 length equals 13 residues. The V gene lost 1 base and the J gene lost 3 bases, with 7 bases spanning the gap. CDR1 is SGDLS, CDR2 YYNGEE, per germline. The CDR3 is CASSVKSDYGYTF. CDR3 bases: TGTGCCAGCAGCGTAAAGAGTGACTATGGCTACACCTTC.

The chain joins TRBV6-5 to TRBJ2-7, with D maybe TRBD1 (6 bases). In germline, CDR1 is MNHEY, CDR2 SVGAGI. The CDR3 has 14 amino acids. Deletions cut 5 bases from V and 2 bases from J, with 13 bases between. CDR3 in DNA: TGTGCCAGCAGTCGGGGCAGGGGCCCCTACGAGCAGTACTTC. Translating it yields CASSRGRGPYEQYF.

The V gene is TRBV7-9, the J gene TRBJ2-1; 13 bases fit TRBD2. Germline CDR1 SEHNR, CDR2 FQNEAQ (reference sequence). The J segment lost 4 bases and the V segment lost 5 bases, leaving 2 bases of the junction unmatched. The CDR3 is 15 residues long. CDR3 nucleotide sequence: TGTGCCAGCAGCCGGACTAGCGGGGGTTACAATGAGCAGTTCTTC. Protein sequence: CASSRTSGGYNEQFF.

V usage is TRBV9 and J usage is TRBJ1-1; 9 bases match TRBD1. V was pared by 3 bases and J by 0 bases, with 3 bases of the junction left unmatched. Germline assignment: CDR1 SGDLS and CDR2 YYNGEE. The CDR3 covers 15 residues. The CDR3 DNA reads as TGTGCCAGCAGCGCACAGGGGGCTCTGAACACTGAAGCTTTCTTT. Translating gives CASSAQGALNTEAFF.

The chain joins TRBV6-5 to TRBJ1-5; weak D call: TRBD1 (6 bases). The length of the CDR3 is 15 residues. With 10 bases removed from V and 8 bases from J, the gap between germline ends came to 24 bases. Germline V gene lookup returns CDR1 MNHEY and CDR2 SVGAGI. CDR3 sequence: CATTTGTRGGEPQHF. CDR3 sequence (DNA): TGTGCCACCACAACCGGGACAAGGGGTGGAGAGCCCCAGCATTTT.

The genes are TRBV7-9 and TRBJ2-2; TRBD1 matches 8 bases. The V segment lost 5 bases and the J segment 4 bases; nucleotides outside the gene matches: 6. The V gene's germline CDR1 is SEHNR and CDR2 FQNEAQ (reference sequence). The CDR3 loop spans 15 amino acids. This CDR3 reads CASSPTGDSTGELFF. CDR3 nucleotides: TGTGCCAGCAGCCCGACAGGGGACAGCACCGGGGAGCTGTTTTTT.

This chain links TRBV10-3 with TRBJ1-4, with 10 bases fitting TRBD1. V shed 2 bases and J 8 bases; nucleotides not matched to a gene: 2. Germline CDR1 and CDR2: ENHRY and SYGVKD. The CDR3 sequence is 14 residues long. CDR3 sequence: CAISEGTGDEKLFF. The CDR3 DNA sequence: TGTGCCATCAGTGAGGGGACAGGGGACGAAAAACTGTTTTTT.

This chain uses TRBV21-1 with TRBJ2-2; the table assigns TRBD1, which was not confirmed against the DNA. TRBV21-1 is a pseudogene. The CDR3 covers 11 residues. The CDR3 here is CAISQGGELFF. Written as DNA, the CDR3 is TGTGCCATCTCACAGGGCGGGGAGCTGTTTTTT.

The V gene is TRBV10-3, the J gene TRBJ2-3, with 9 bases aligning to TRBD1. After removal of 6 bases from V and 2 bases from J, the junction contained 9 bases not matched to a gene. The CDR3 runs 16 residues. Looked up from germline, CDR1 is ENHRY and CDR2 is SYGVKD. The CDR3 protein is CAISGPGQGNTDTQYF. DNA for the CDR3: TGTGCCATCAGCGGACCGGGACAGGGCAACACAGATACGCAGTATTTT.

V and J are TRBV3-1 (or the pseudogene TRBV3-2) and TRBJ1-2; a possible D gene is TRBD1 (6 bases). V was cut by 0 bases and J by 4 bases, with 12 bases left in between. The CDR3 sequence is 15 residues long. The germline CDR1 and CDR2 sequences are LGHDT and YNNKEL (reference sequence). The CDR3 spells CASSQDARGVYGYTF. CDR3 bases: TGTGCCAGCAGCCAAGATGCCAGGGGAGTCTATGGCTACACCTTC.

The rearrangement uses TRBV20-1 and TRBJ2-1, with 14 nucleotides matching TRBD2. The V gene's germline CDR1 is DFQATT and CDR2 SNEGSKA (reference sequence). With 3 bases clipped from V and 5 bases from J, the junction kept 3 bases outside the gene matches. The CDR3 loop spans 15 amino acids. The CDR3 reads CSASGLAGGNNEQFF. The DNA of the CDR3 is TGCAGTGCTAGTGGACTAGCGGGAGGAAACAATGAGCAGTTCTTC.

The chain has TRBV6-6 and TRBJ2-3, with 11 bases that match TRBD2. V shed 5 bases, J shed 6 bases, and the junction held 10 bases outside the gene matches. The CDR3 is made up of 16 amino acids. CDR1 is MNHNY and CDR2 is SVGAGI in the germline V gene (reference sequence). Written as DNA, the CDR3 is TGTGCCAGCAGTACACCGGGACTAGCGGAAATGGATACGCAGTATTTT. It specifies CASSTPGLAEMDTQYF.

A single count supports this clone. The chain recombines TRBV6-5 with TRBJ1-1, with unresolved D. V was trimmed by 6 bases and J by 1 base, leaving 12 bases between them. The CDR3 contains 14 residues. Germline loops: CDR1 MNHEY, CDR2 SVGAGI. CDR3 DNA: TGTGCCAGCAGCTCCCAAGGAGGGAACACTGAAGCTTTCTTT. Encoded protein: CASSSQGGNTEAFF.

The rearrangement joins TRBV15 to TRBJ2-5, with D perhaps TRBD2 (6 bases). The CDR3 consists of 18 residues. V gave up 5 bases and J gave up 3 bases, with 25 bases separating them. The germline V gene has CDR1 LNHNV and CDR2 YYDKDF (reference sequence). The CDR3 region is CATSGLRDAGNGKETQYF. As DNA, the CDR3 is TGTGCCACCAGCGGACTACGGGACGCTGGCAATGGAAAAGAGACCCAGTACTTC.

This clone occurred a few times. V usage is TRBV18 and J usage is TRBJ1-5; D remains ambiguous. Trimming removed 0 bases from V and 7 bases from J, with 13 bases in between. Germline values: CDR1 KGHSH, CDR2 LQKENI. The CDR3 is 15 residues long. The CDR3 loop is CASSPPSGGIQPQHF. The CDR3 DNA sequence: TGTGCCAGCTCACCACCGTCAGGAGGTATCCAGCCCCAGCATTTT.

J is TRBJ2-4 and V is TRBV19; TRBD2 aligns across 14 bases. The CDR3 is 17 residues long. V shed 5 bases, J shed 2 bases, and the junction held 5 bases outside the gene matches. Per germline, CDR1 LNHDA and CDR2 SQIVND (reference sequence). The CDR3 nucleotides read TGTGCCAGTAGTCGGACTAGCGGGGGGTCAACCAAAAACATTCAGTACTTC. It encodes CASSRTSGGSTKNIQYF. Based on the CDR3 plus reference TRBV19 and TRBJ2-4, the full variable domain is DGGITQSPKYLFRKEGQNVTLSCEQNLNHDAMYWYRQDPGQGLRLIYYSQIVNDFQKGDIAEGYSVSREKKESFPLTVTSAQKNPTAFYLCASSRTSGGSTKNIQYFGAGTRLSVL.

V gene TRBV5-1 combines with J gene TRBJ2-7, with a possible D match to TRBD1 (6 bases). V was pared by 0 bases and J by 3 bases, with 7 bases between. The CDR3 is 13 residues long. Germline CDR1 reads SGHRS; CDR2 reads YFSETQ. CDR3: CASSLEQGYEQYF. As DNA, the CDR3 is TGCGCCAGCAGCTTGGAACAGGGCTACGAGCAGTACTTC.